This T cell receptor beta chain was sequenced in a study of cytomegalovirus exposure and HLA in healthy donors. On the study more broadly: Drawn from HLA-typed donors, tens of millions of unique TCRs were held in an early data release.

Broader study findings: TCR beta V- and J-gene trimming was later associated with a missense DCLRE1C variant.

This CDR3 spans 15 amino acids. In germline, CDR1 is SGDLS, CDR2 YYNGEE. Trimming pared 2 bases from V and 6 bases from J, leaving 15 bases between. The PCR ran on 60 Vbeta and 13 Jbeta primers. Original analysis: Unique TCR beta chains numbered roughly 83 million in a later analysis, with 10 million to 14 million shared. Sequenced by immunoSEQ multiplex PCR; TCRdb stores in-frame clones only, minus some. V and J calls and clone size are as listed in that table; D and trimming were resolved from the DNA. This sample contains roughly 220,000 clones. Worth noting for this clone: Its specificity is unknown.

This rearrangement joins TRBV9 to TRBJ2-4; D unclear. Sequencing input: PBMCs. This sequence was found in a girl aged 2-10 years in good health and CMV-seropositive. The CDR3 sequence is CASSVLGDLGNIQYF. DNA of the CDR3: TGTGCCAGCAGCGTCCTCGGAGACTTGGGAAACATTCAGTACTTC. Combining the CDR3 with reference TRBV9 and TRBJ2-4 gives the whole variable domain DSGVTQTPKHLITATGQRVTLRCSPRSGDLSVYWYQQSLDQGLQFLIQYYNGEERAKGNILERFSAQQFPDLHSELNLSSLELGDSALYFCASSVLGDLGNIQYFGAGTRLSVL.